Below are 26 T cell receptor beta chains sequenced from a single sample in a study of cytomegalovirus exposure and HLA in healthy donors. PCR involved 60 Vbeta and 13 Jbeta primers. Data came from immunoSEQ multiplex PCR; TCRdb stores just in-frame clones and leaves some out. This table has approximately 190,000 clones, about 81% appearing once. Sample: PBMCs. Receptors originate from a young woman in good health and CMV-seronegative.

The chain couples TRBV5-1 to TRBJ2-1; the D gene is possibly TRBD2 (5 bases). Germline assignment: CDR1 SGHRS and CDR2 YFSETQ. V gave up 6 bases and J gave up 3 bases, with 13 bases separating them. The CDR3 sequence is 14 residues long. The CDR3: CASTPDGIYNEQFF. CDR3 coding DNA: TGCGCCAGCACCCCGGACGGGATCTACAATGAGCAGTTCTTC.

The J gene is TRBJ1-2, the V gene TRBV25-1; 7 nucleotides match TRBD1. Germline lookup yields CDR1 MGHDK and CDR2 SYGVNS. The CDR3 has 13 amino acids. V trimming: 2 bases; J trimming: 6 bases; junction bases outside the gene matches: 3. The CDR3 sequence: CASSEETGNGYTF. The DNA for the CDR3 is TGTGCCAGCAGTGAAGAGACAGGGAATGGCTACACCTTC.

The rearrangement joins TRBV29-1 to TRBJ2-1; D is unresolved. Germline V lookup: CDR1 SQVTM, CDR2 ANQGSEA. The V end was cut by 5 bases, the J end by 1 base, with 3 bases between. The CDR3 sequence is 11 residues long. The CDR3 loop is CSVPSYNEQFF. Written as DNA, the CDR3 is TGCAGCGTTCCGTCCTACAATGAGCAGTTCTTC.

This clone was recorded a few times. This chain joins TRBV5-1 and TRBJ1-5, with 9 bases matching TRBD1. This CDR3 region has 16 residues. Germline CDR1 and CDR2: SGHRS and YFSETQ. V was clipped by 4 bases and J by 7 bases; unmatched bases: 12. The CDR3 region is CASSPQTGGPGQPQHF. CDR3 nucleotides: TGCGCCAGCAGCCCCCAGACAGGGGGGCCAGGGCAGCCCCAGCATTTT.

This clone was observed a few times. The V and J genes are TRBV10-2 and TRBJ1-1; maybe TRBD1 (6 bases). Looked up from germline, CDR1 is WSHSY and CDR2 is SAAADI. The ends were cut back, 0 bases at V and 5 bases at J, with 13 bases in the middle. CDR3 length: 15 amino acids. CDR3 coding DNA: TGCGCCAGCAGTGAGTCGGGAGGGGGTCGGACTGAAGCTTTCTTT. Residues: CASSESGGGRTEAFF.

The rearrangement links TRBV2 to TRBJ1-1, with D possibly matching TRBD1 (5 bases). V was shortened by 5 bases and J by 7 bases, with 11 bases between the two germline ends. Germline values: CDR1 SNHLY, CDR2 FYNNEI. The CDR3 contains 12 residues. CDR3 protein: CASSYQGNEAFF. CDR3 nucleotide sequence: TGTGCCAGCAGTTACCAGGGTAATGAAGCTTTCTTT. Based on the CDR3 plus reference TRBV2 and TRBJ1-1, the full variable domain is EPEVTQTPSHQVTQMGQEVILRCVPISNHLYFYWYRQILGQKVEFLVSFYNNEISEKSEIFDDQFSVERPDGSNFTLKIRSTKLEDSAMYFCASSYQGNEAFFGQGTRLTVV.

This clone has only one observation. J is TRBJ2-2 and V is TRBV5-1; 7 bases are a match to TRBD1. This CDR3 spans 16 amino acids. CDR1 is SGHRS, CDR2 YFSETQ, per germline. Trimming at V came to 3 bases and at J to 4 bases, leaving 9 bases not matched to a gene. The CDR3 DNA reads TGCGCCAGCAGCTACCACCGGGACAGAAGCACCGGGGAGCTGTTTTTT. Its translation: CASSYHRDRSTGELFF. Complete variable domain (other parts from reference TRBV5-1 and TRBJ2-2): KAGVTQTPRYLIKTRGQQVTLSCSPISGHRSVSWYQQTPGQGLQFLFEYFSETQRNKGNFPGRFSGRQFSNSRSEMNVSTLELGDSALYLCASSYHRDRSTGELFFGEGSRLTVL.

The rearrangement uses TRBV7-9 and TRBJ2-1; 13 bases agree with TRBD2. The CDR3 totals 18 residues. V lost 1 base, J lost 5 bases, and 8 bases stayed unmatched. Germline loops: CDR1 SEHNR, CDR2 FQNEAQ (reference sequence). The CDR3 bases are TGTGCCAGCAGCTTAGGTAGAGGGACTAGCGGGGCTAACAATGAGCAGTTCTTC. Its protein product is CASSLGRGTSGANNEQFF.

The V and J genes are TRBV12-5 and TRBJ1-1; D not certain. V shed 1 base and J shed 4 bases, with 7 bases lying between them. The germline CDR1 and CDR2 sequences are LGHNT and FRNRAP. The CDR3 totals 13 residues. CDR3: CASGLEGSTEAFF. The CDR3 DNA reads as TGTGCTAGTGGTTTGGAAGGGAGCACTGAAGCTTTCTTT.

The chain links TRBV11-3 to TRBJ2-1; TRBD2 matches at 9 bases. The V gene end was trimmed by 5 bases and the J gene end by 2 bases; junction bases not matched to a gene: 7. Germline V gene lookup returns CDR1 SGHNT and CDR2 YENEEA. The CDR3 runs 16 residues. CDR3 nucleotide sequence: TGTGCCAGCAGCACCACTATAGCGGGAGCCTACAATGAGCAGTTCTTC. Residues: CASSTTIAGAYNEQFF.

This chain uses TRBV4-1 with TRBJ2-5; 8 bases are shared with TRBD1. Trimming removed 8 bases from V and 2 bases from J; junction bases left unmatched: 10. In germline, CDR1 is MGHRA, CDR2 YSYEKL. This CDR3 comprises 15 residues. The CDR3 nucleotides read TGCGCCAGCCAGGGGGACAGGAGCTTACAAGAGACCCAGTACTTC. Translation: CASQGDRSLQETQYF.

The rearrangement uses TRBV6-6 and TRBJ2-7, with TRBD2 matching 9 bases. This CDR3 region has 16 residues. Germline V lookup: CDR1 MNHNY, CDR2 SVGAGI (reference sequence). V gave up 0 bases and J gave up 3 bases; unmatched junction bases: 6. This CDR3 reads CASSYSLAGANYEQYF. CDR3 nucleotides: TGTGCCAGCAGTTACTCCTTAGCGGGAGCGAACTACGAGCAGTACTTC.

The chain employs TRBV6-5 and TRBJ2-3, with D possibly matching TRBD2 (6 bases). The CDR3 runs 16 residues. The germline gives CDR1 MNHEY, CDR2 SVGAGI. V was cut by 0 bases and J by 1 base, with 11 bases left in between. For the CDR3, the DNA is TGTGCCAGCAGTTACTCGACTAGTCGCGGCACAGATACGCAGTATTTT. Its protein product is CASSYSTSRGTDTQYF.

This chain links TRBV7-8 with TRBJ2-1, with 8 bases lining up with TRBD1. The CDR3 consists of 18 residues. V was pared by 5 bases and J by 5 bases, with 17 bases of the junction left unmatched. Per germline, CDR1 SGHVS and CDR2 FQNEAQ. The CDR3 loop reads CASSKDRVGIQKNNEQFF. DNA for the CDR3: TGTGCCAGCAGCAAGGACAGGGTCGGGATCCAGAAAAACAATGAGCAGTTCTTC. Drawing the rest from reference TRBV7-8 and TRBJ2-1, the complete variable domain is GAGVSQSPRYKVAKRGQDVALRCDPISGHVSLFWYQQALGQGPEFLTYFQNEAQLDKSGLPSDRFFAERPEGSVSTLKIQRTQQEDSAVYLCASSKDRVGIQKNNEQFFGPGTRLTVL.

This rearrangement joins TRBV27 to TRBJ2-7, with TRBD2 matching over 9 bases. The V gene end was trimmed by 7 bases and the J gene end by 3 bases; junction bases not matched to a gene: 7. Germline V gene sequence: CDR1 MNHEY, CDR2 SMNVEV (reference sequence). CDR3 size: 14 residues. DNA for the CDR3: TGTGCCAGCACCCCGCGGGGGGGAAGCTACGAGCAGTACTTC. It yields the protein CASTPRGGSYEQYF.

The V gene is TRBV14, the J gene TRBJ2-1; D is unclear. The length of the CDR3 is 12 residues. From germline, CDR1 is SGHDN and CDR2 FVKESK. V lost 5 bases, J lost 10 bases, and 12 bases lay in between. The CDR3 nucleotides read TGTGCCAGCAGCACGACACGACGGGAGCAGTTCTTC. This gives the protein CASSTTRREQFF. Filled out from reference TRBV14 and TRBJ2-1, the complete variable domain reads EAGVTQFPSHSVIEKGQTVTLRCDPISGHDNLYWYRRVMGKEIKFLLHFVKESKQDESGMPNNRFLAERTGGTYSTLKVQPAELEDSGVYFCASSTTRREQFFGPGTRLTVL.

A single count supports this clone. This rearrangement joins TRBV5-4 to TRBJ2-5; perhaps TRBD2 as D (6 bases). CDR1 is SGHNT and CDR2 is YYREEE in the germline V gene (reference sequence). The CDR3 consists of 15 residues. Trimming took off 4 bases at V and 11 bases at J, with 24 bases between the two ends. CDR3 nucleotide sequence: TGTGCCAGCAGCGGATTCGGGGGAGAGGAGCGAGAGCAGTACTTC. Amino acids: CASSGFGGEEREQYF.

In its sample, this clone was seen once. The rearrangement joins TRBV27 to TRBJ2-7; D unclear. The DNA end is a closer match to TRBJ2-5, so the J assignment may be wrong. The CDR3 runs to 15 residues. Germline V CDR1 and CDR2: MNHEY, SMNVEV (reference sequence). CDR3 loop: CASRESFANKETQYF. DNA for the CDR3: TGTGCCAGCAGGGAGAGTTTCGCCAACAAAGAGACCCAGTACTTC.

The J gene is TRBJ1-1, the V gene TRBV29-1, with 7 bases matching TRBD1. Germline loops: CDR1 SQVTM, CDR2 ANQGSEA. CDR3 size: 14 residues. V lost 5 bases, J lost 1 base, and 7 bases stayed unmatched. The CDR3 protein is CSVCRTGENTEAFF. The CDR3 DNA is TGCAGCGTTTGCCGGACAGGAGAGAACACTGAAGCTTTCTTT.

This clone has a single count. The rearrangement uses TRBV5-4 and TRBJ2-6, with 9 bases identical to TRBD2. Germline V gives CDR1 SGHNT, CDR2 YYREEE (reference sequence). V lost 4 bases to trimming and J lost 0 bases; unmatched junction nucleotides: 2. The CDR3 consists of 16 residues. CDR3: CASSRGGASGANVLTF. CDR3 DNA: TGTGCCAGCAGCCGCGGGGGGGCCTCTGGGGCCAACGTCCTGACTTTC.

The CDR3, as DNA: TGTGCCAGCAGCGAGGGACAGACTTTCTCAACTAATGAAAAACTGTTTTTT. Protein: CASSEGQTFSTNEKLFF. The chain is built from TRBV9 and TRBJ1-4; TRBD1 aligns across 7 bases. V was clipped by 3 bases and J by 0 bases; unmatched bases: 8. Germline lookup yields CDR1 SGDLS and CDR2 YYNGEE. The CDR3 has 17 residues. Filled out from reference TRBV9 and TRBJ1-4, the complete variable domain reads DSGVTQTPKHLITATGQRVTLRCSPRSGDLSVYWYQQSLDQGLQFLIQYYNGEERAKGNILERFSAQQFPDLHSELNLSSLELGDSALYFCASSEGQTFSTNEKLFFGSGTQLSVL.

The rearrangement uses TRBV4-1 and TRBJ2-3; 8 bases agree with TRBD2. The germline V gene encodes CDR1 MGHRA and CDR2 YSYEKL. V was pared by 1 base and J by 0 bases, with 3 bases of the junction left unmatched. The CDR3 runs to 16 residues. The CDR3 reads CASSQGLAGSTDTQYF. DNA of the CDR3: TGCGCCAGCAGCCAAGGGCTAGCGGGCAGCACAGATACGCAGTATTTT.

The chain is built from TRBV5-1 and TRBJ2-1; TRBD1 matches at 9 bases. CDR1 SGHRS and CDR2 YFSETQ come from the germline V gene. Losses at the gene ends were 1 base for V and 9 bases for J; bases not matched to a gene: 5. The CDR3 is 14 residues long. The CDR3 loop is CASSLYTGGPEQFF. In nucleotides, the CDR3 is TGCGCCAGCAGCTTGTACACAGGGGGCCCTGAGCAGTTCTTC.

The CDR3, as DNA: TGTGCCAGCAGTGTCACAGGACACACTGAAGCTTTCTTT. Residues: CASSVTGHTEAFF. The rearrangement links TRBV6-4 to TRBJ1-1; a weak D match, TRBD1 (5 bases). V gave up 4 bases and J gave up 3 bases, with 9 bases separating them. Germline lookup yields CDR1 MRHNA and CDR2 SNTAGT. The CDR3 has 13 residues.

This sequence joins TRBV4-1 and TRBJ1-2; D unresolved. This CDR3 spans 15 amino acids. CDR1 and CDR2 from the germline V gene are MGHRA and YSYEKL. With 0 bases removed from V and 2 bases from J, the gap between germline ends came to 10 bases. This CDR3 is CASSQDRGSNYGYTF. In DNA, the CDR3 is TGCGCCAGCAGCCAAGACCGGGGTAGCAACTATGGCTACACCTTC.

This clone was counted once. V and J are TRBV5-1 and TRBJ2-3; D is uncertain. Trimming removed 0 bases from V and 4 bases from J, with 6 bases in between. CDR3 length equals 13 residues. Germline-derived CDR1 and CDR2 are SGHRS and YFSETQ. The CDR3 coding sequence is TGCGCCAGCAGCTTGGTCGAGGCAGATACGCAGTATTTT. Protein sequence: CASSLVEADTQYF.